This TCR beta chain emerged from a study of persistence of HIV-infected CD4 T cells. About the study: Anti-CD3/anti-CD28 beads activated more cells than antigen stimulation did.

This nonspecific control used anti-CD3/anti-CD28 bead stimulation of CD4+ T cells. Sorting of responding CD4+ T cells relied on upregulated CD40 ligand together with CD69. The CDR3 has 15 residues. Trimming removed 5 bases from V and 5 bases from J; junction bases left unmatched: 10. Germline assignment: CDR1 LGHNA and CDR2 YSLEER. To note about this clone: Its matching antigen is unknown.

Sequencing used immunoSEQ version 4 in survey mode. Repertoires were generated with immunoSEQ multiplex PCR, while TCRdb's copy carries only in-frame clones and drops some. The table has 37,000 or so clones, 87% seen once. This rearrangement joins TRBV4-3 to TRBJ1-1; 8 nucleotides match TRBD1. Sequenced here: CD4+ T cells sorted from PBMCs after 18-hour stimulation, sampled from a patient who received antiretroviral therapy. This TCR was recovered from an adult man with HIV who was CMV-seropositive. The CDR3 DNA sequence: TGCGCCAGCAGCGGAGTGGCAGGGGGCGTAACTGAAGCTTTCTTT. This gives the protein CASSGVAGGVTEAFF.